These T cell receptor beta chains were read from a single sample in a study of human thymus T cells. The data were produced by immunoSEQ multiplex PCR, yet TCRdb's version contains in-frame clones alone and is incomplete. The table records about 120,000 clones, around 94% of them present only once. Sequencing was performed on thymus tissue. All receptors come from a boy younger than two with a congenital heart defect but otherwise immunologically healthy. Each CDR3 is given with its conserved first and last residue. A D gene is named only where the DNA matches it firmly.

d_call	v_call	j_call	cdr3_aa	cdr3_nt
.	TRBV11-3	TRBJ1-1	CASSFGRNTEAFF	TGTGCCAGCAGCTTCGGACGGAACACTGAAGCTTTCTTT
.	TRBV5-6	TRBJ1-2	CASNPPPPGSGYTF	TGTGCCAGCAACCCTCCTCCTCCAGGGTCCGGCTACACCTTC
.	TRBV5-1	TRBJ2-1	CASSLVASSYNEQFF	TGCGCCAGCAGCTTGGTGGCTAGCTCCTACAATGAGCAGTTCTTC
.	TRBV11-2	TRBJ1-2	CASSRRKTYGYTF	TGTGCCAGCAGCCGCAGAAAGACCTATGGCTACACCTTC
.	TRBV15	TRBJ2-3	CATSRDQKSVSTDTQYF	TGTGCCACCAGCAGAGATCAGAAGAGCGTGAGCACAGATACGCAGTATTTT
TRBD1	TRBV4-1	TRBJ2-6	CASSHAIPRQGAPGANVLTF	TGCGCCAGCAGCCACGCTATCCCCCGACAGGGGGCGCCAGGGGCCAACGTCCTGACTTTC
.	TRBV30	TRBJ1-5	CAWSVPGPIKPQHF	TGTGCCTGGAGTGTACCGGGGCCTATCAAGCCCCAGCATTTT
.	TRBV28	TRBJ2-2	CASSWAWTAGELFF	TGTGCCAGCAGTTGGGCTTGGACGGCGGGGGAGCTGTTTTTT
.	TRBV6-5	TRBJ2-1	CATGGQGEQFF	TGTGCCACCGGGGGGCAGGGTGAGCAGTTCTTC
.	TRBV7-3	TRBJ1-3	CASSDGTSGNTIYF	TGTGCCAGCAGCGACGGGACATCTGGAAACACCATATATTTT
TRBD2	TRBV14	TRBJ2-5	CASSRSGNQETQYF	TGTGCCAGCAGCCGGAGCGGGAATCAAGAGACCCAGTACTTC
.	TRBV5-1	TRBJ2-7	CASSLVPENSYEQYF	TGCGCCAGCAGCTTGGTCCCCGAGAACTCCTACGAGCAGTACTTC
.	TRBV7-9	TRBJ2-2	CASSLNAGLRVRPGELFF	TGTGCCAGCAGCTTAAACGCGGGCTTAAGGGTCCGGCCCGGGGAGCTGTTTTTT